The 18 T cell receptor beta chains below come from one sample, sequenced in a study of T cells in Graves' hyperthyroidism and ophthalmopathy. Amplification yielded TCR beta CDR3 regions, with RNA transcripts as the source. When the TCR CDR3 underwent first-round RT-PCR, the HTBI primer set was used. TCRdb independently ran MiXCR on the multiplex PCR reads; one entry per CDR3 protein. The sample contains more than 300,000 distinct CDR3 sequences, approximately 17% of which appear only once. Material for sequencing was blood. All receptors come from a man between 18 and 29 years old with Graves' ophthalmopathy.

Notes on this clonotype: One junction end disagrees with the germline gene, perhaps due to a read error. The J gene is TRBJ2-2, the V gene TRBV12-3 or TRBV12-4; 12 nucleotides align to TRBD1. The CDR3 is 17 amino acids. This CDR3 is CASRLGGTGGGTGELFF. CDR3 nucleotides: TGTGCCAGCAGATTAGGAGGGACAGGGGGCGGCACCGGGGAGCTGTTTTTT.

This clonotype was counted many times. The V call is TRBV18, the J call TRBJ2-5, with D unclear. Trimming removed 1 base from V and 4 bases from J, with 7 bases in between. Germline CDR1 and CDR2: KGHSH and LQKENI. The CDR3 consists of 13 residues. The chain's CDR3 is CASSPLPSETQYF. As DNA, the CDR3 is TGTGCCAGCTCACCACTCCCATCAGAGACCCAGTACTTC.

This clonotype was recorded many times. The chain uses TRBV20-1 and TRBJ2-7; D ambiguous. Germline CDR1 DFQATT, CDR2 SNEGSKA (reference sequence). V dropped 6 bases and J dropped 1 base, with 16 bases sitting between them. CDR3 size: 14 residues. CDR3 nucleotide sequence: TGCAGTGCCACGATCTCATCGGGTTCCTACGAGCAGTACTTC. It encodes CSATISSGSYEQYF.

The genes are TRBV11-2 and TRBJ1-6, with D unclear. Per germline, CDR1 SGHAT and CDR2 FQNNGV. V was pared by 4 bases and J by 7 bases, with 8 bases between. CDR3 length: 13 residues. The CDR3 nucleotides read TGTGCCAGCAGCTCTGCGGGGAATTCACCCCTCCACTTT. As protein: CASSSAGNSPLHF.

The J gene is TRBJ2-6, the V gene TRBV2; 11 bases align to TRBD1. Trimming took 7 bases from V and 2 from J; bases not matched to a gene: 7. Germline assignment: CDR1 SNHLY and CDR2 FYNNEI. This CDR3 region has 17 residues. CDR3 in amino acids: CASTSRDRGAGANVLTF. In DNA form, the CDR3 reads TGTGCCAGCACGTCCCGGGACAGGGGGGCTGGGGCCAACGTCCTGACTTTC.

The rearrangement uses TRBV20-1 and TRBJ2-7; no clear D. CDR3 length: 13 residues. CDR1 and CDR2 from the germline V gene are DFQATT and SNEGSKA (reference sequence). CDR3 amino acids: CSSRRSVENEQYF. The DNA for the CDR3 is TGCAGCTCTAGACGGTCCGTGGAGAACGAGCAGTACTTC.

This clonotype came up many times. V gene TRBV12-3 or TRBV12-4 combines with J gene TRBJ1-2, with TRBD1 matching 8 bases. J was trimmed by 4 bases and V by 5 bases; bases with no gene match: 3. This CDR3 has 13 residues. CDR3 in amino acids: CASSITGGYGYTF. CDR3 DNA: TGTGCCAGCAGTATAACAGGGGGCTATGGCTACACCTTC.

This chain joins TRBV19 and TRBJ2-3; TRBD2 agrees at 7 bases. The CDR3 loop spans 18 amino acids. Per the germline V gene, CDR1 is LNHDA and CDR2 is SQIVND (reference sequence). The ends lost 0 bases at V and 0 bases at J; junction bases unmatched: 9. CDR3 in amino acids: CASSIEHNSGASTDTQYF. The CDR3 DNA is TGTGCCAGTAGTATAGAGCATAACAGCGGGGCTAGCACAGATACGCAGTATTTT. The complete variable domain, with remaining parts taken from reference TRBV19 and TRBJ2-3, reads DGGITQSPKYLFRKEGQNVTLSCEQNLNHDAMYWYRQDPGQGLRLIYYSQIVNDFQKGDIAEGYSVSREKKESFPLTVTSAQKNPTAFYLCASSIEHNSGASTDTQYFGPGTRLTVL.

This clonotype was picked up a small number of times. V and J are TRBV19 and TRBJ2-7; perhaps D is TRBD1 or TRBD2 (5 bases each). The CDR3 totals 13 residues. V lost 5 bases and J lost 7, with 15 bases in between. Germline V CDR1 and CDR2: LNHDA, SQIVND (reference sequence). In DNA, the CDR3 is TGTGCCAGTAGTGTTGACAGCGGTTTTGAGCAGTACTTC. Amino acid sequence: CASSVDSGFEQYF.

Only one count was recorded for this clonotype. The rearrangement uses TRBV5-1 and TRBJ1-2; no definite D call. The V end lost 4 bases, the J end lost 1 base, and 11 bases lay between the germline ends. Per germline, CDR1 SGHRS and CDR2 YFSETQ. This CDR3 has 14 amino acids. Here the CDR3 DNA reads TGCGCCAGCAGCCTTGGGCCTCATAACTATGGCTACACCTTC. This translates into CASSLGPHNYGYTF.

This clonotype occurred many times. The V call is TRBV6-1, the J call TRBJ2-3; 7 bases fit TRBD1. CDR1 MNHNS and CDR2 SASEGT come from the germline V gene. The CDR3 consists of 15 residues. Losses at the gene ends were 8 bases for V and 0 bases for J; bases not matched to a gene: 8. CDR3 coding DNA: TGTGCCAGCGGCCGCCACAGGGGAAGCACAGATACGCAGTATTTT. This translates into CASGRHRGSTDTQYF.

Many counts were recorded for this clonotype. V and J are TRBV7-8 and TRBJ1-1; D remains unclear. The CDR3 loop spans 13 amino acids. Germline values: CDR1 SGHVS, CDR2 FQNEAQ. Trimming shortened V by 3 bases and J by 7 bases, and 12 bases separated the two germline ends. This chain's CDR3 is CASSFQPDGEAFF. In DNA, the CDR3 is TGTGCCAGCAGCTTTCAACCGGACGGTGAAGCTTTCTTT.

Ten or more counts support this clonotype. V and J are TRBV6-5 and TRBJ1-2; no clear D gene. Trimming removed 0 bases at V and 1 base at J, with 6 bases between. CDR1 is MNHEY, CDR2 SVGAGI, per germline. This CDR3 contains 14 residues. CDR3 nucleotide sequence: TGTGCCAGCAGTTACTCGACTGATAACTATGGCTACACCTTC. It yields the protein CASSYSTDNYGYTF.

This clonotype was seen more than once but under ten times. The chain is built from TRBV29-1 and TRBJ2-3; 8 nucleotides match TRBD1. There are 13 residues in the CDR3. CDR1 and CDR2 (germline): SQVTM, ANQGSEA. The ends lost 5 bases at V and 0 bases at J; junction bases unmatched: 1. The CDR3 DNA sequence: TGCAGCGTTCAGGGGGCTAGCACAGATACGCAGTATTTT. Encoded protein: CSVQGASTDTQYF.

The rearrangement links TRBV3-1 to TRBJ1-2, with 7 nucleotides matching TRBD1. Germline V lookup: CDR1 LGHDT, CDR2 YNNKEL (reference sequence). There are 16 residues in the CDR3. V lost 4 bases to trimming and J lost 4 bases; unmatched junction nucleotides: 12. CDR3 amino acids: CASSPSEGAHFYGYTF. Here the CDR3 DNA reads TGTGCCAGCAGCCCAAGCGAGGGGGCTCACTTCTATGGCTACACCTTC.

The chain is built from TRBV20-1 and TRBJ2-3; TRBD1 agrees at 7 bases. The germline CDR1 and CDR2 sequences are DFQATT and SNEGSKA (reference sequence). This CDR3 comprises 14 residues. Trimming at V came to 3 bases and at J to 0 bases, leaving 3 bases not matched to a gene. The CDR3 here is CSARRGRSTDTQYF. Here the CDR3 DNA reads TGCAGTGCTAGGAGGGGGCGTAGCACAGATACGCAGTATTTT.

This clonotype was counted only a few times. CDR3: CSASAGDNLSYEQYF. The CDR3 DNA sequence: TGCAGTGCTAGTGCAGGGGATAACCTCTCCTACGAGCAGTACTTC. The chain combines TRBV20-1 with TRBJ2-7; a possible D gene is TRBD1 (6 bases). Germline V gives CDR1 DFQATT, CDR2 SNEGSKA (reference sequence). The CDR3 covers 15 residues. V gave up 3 bases and J gave up 0 bases, with 15 bases separating them.

This clonotype was recorded many times. The J gene is TRBJ2-3, the V gene TRBV20-1; D is possibly TRBD2 (6 bases). The CDR3 runs to 14 residues. CDR1 is DFQATT and CDR2 is SNEGSKA in the germline V gene (reference sequence). The chain's CDR3 is CRVGLPPSTDTQYF. Written as DNA, the CDR3 is TGCAGAGTGGGACTTCCACCTAGCACAGATACGCAGTATTTT.